This TCR beta chain was sequenced in a study of OX40 agonist ivuxolimab in advanced cancers. Study-level information: Ivuxolimab, an agonistic anti-OX40 (CD134) antibody, was given to patients.

Sequencing was performed with immunoSEQ multiplex PCR; in TCRdb, only in-frame clones are kept and a portion is missing. This sample has 50,000 to 75,000 clones, with roughly four fifths found just once. Whole-study results and caveats: Expanded clones tended on average to be more numerous among CD8+ T cells than CD4+.

To note about this clone: What it binds is unknown.

Germline CDR1 is SEHNR and CDR2 is FQNEAQ (reference sequence). The CDR3 loop spans 12 amino acids. V gave up 5 bases and J gave up 1 base, with 6 bases separating them. The study sampled blood at baseline, cycle 4 day 1, and cycle 7 day 1. This chain connects TRBV7-9 to TRBJ2-7; D ambiguous. This sample comprised CD4+ or CD8+ T cells sorted from blood, obtained in a trial of the OX40 agonist ivuxolimab. The receptor was isolated from an adult with an advanced solid tumor such as melanoma, head and neck, liver or kidney cancer. This chain's CDR3 is CASSPTSYEQYF. The CDR3, as DNA: TGTGCCAGCAGCCCGACGTCCTACGAGCAGTACTTC.